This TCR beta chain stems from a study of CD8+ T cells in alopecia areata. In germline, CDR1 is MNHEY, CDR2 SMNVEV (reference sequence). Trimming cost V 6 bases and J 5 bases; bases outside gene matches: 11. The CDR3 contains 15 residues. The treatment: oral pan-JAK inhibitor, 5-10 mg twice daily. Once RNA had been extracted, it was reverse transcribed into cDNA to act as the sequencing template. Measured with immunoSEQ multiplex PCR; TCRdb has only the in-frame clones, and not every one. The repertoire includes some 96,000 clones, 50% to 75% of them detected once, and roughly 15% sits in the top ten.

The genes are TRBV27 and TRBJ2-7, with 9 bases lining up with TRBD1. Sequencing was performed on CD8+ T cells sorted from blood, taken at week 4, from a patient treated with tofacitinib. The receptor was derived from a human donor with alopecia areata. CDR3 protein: CASSSVPGTGNEQYF. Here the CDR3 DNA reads TGTGCCAGCAGCTCCGTACCCGGGACAGGGAACGAGCAGTACTTC.